Listed below are T cell receptor beta chains from one sample, sequenced in a study of cytomegalovirus exposure and HLA in healthy donors. Measured with immunoSEQ multiplex PCR; TCRdb has only the in-frame clones, and not every one. The profile shows 190,000 or so clones, 80% to 85% of them singletons. Sequenced: PBMCs. The receptors were sampled from a woman aged 18-29 years in good health and CMV-seropositive. Both conserved end residues are part of each CDR3. The D gene is left open where the match is weak. Only some rows state a clone size, as once, few, many or a class for expanded clones.

-	TRBJ2-1	once	TRBV5-6	TGTGCCAGCAGCAGGACAGCTATTGAAGACAATGAGCAGTTCTTC	CASSRTAIEDNEQFF
-	TRBJ2-5	-	TRBV27	TGTGCCAGTGGGTCCTCTCAGGAGGAAGAGACCCAGTACTTC	CASGSSQEEETQYF
-	TRBJ2-1	-	TRBV7-2	TGTGCCAGCAGAAAAGGGGTATCGGCCTACAATGAGCAGTTCTTC	CASRKGVSAYNEQFF
TRBD2	TRBJ2-3	-	TRBV6-5	TGTGCCAGCAGTAGTCGGGGGGGTCGCACAGATACGCAGTATTTT	CASSSRGGRTDTQYF
-	TRBJ1-2	-	TRBV7-9	TGTGCCAGCAGCTTAACTGTGGGGGAGGACTATGGCTACACCTTC	CASSLTVGEDYGYTF
TRBD1	TRBJ2-2	-	TRBV10-3	TGTGCCATCAGCGCGGGACAGGGGTACAGCACCGGGGAGCTGTTTTTT	CAISAGQGYSTGELFF
-	TRBJ1-5	-	TRBV27	TGTGCCAGCAGTATCAGTCGTAGCAATCAGCCCCAGCATTTT	CASSISRSNQPQHF
TRBD2	TRBJ2-3	-	TRBV9	TGTGCCAGCAGCGTAGGGTCTAGCGGGGAGACAGATACGCAGTATTTT	CASSVGSSGETDTQYF
-	TRBJ1-4	-	TRBV5-1	TGCGCCAGCAGCTTAGAGTTCGGGTCTCCTAATGAAAAACTGTTTTTT	CASSLEFGSPNEKLFF
-	TRBJ1-6	few	TRBV19	TGTGCCAGTAGAGCCGGGAGCTCCTATAATTCACCCCTCCACTTT	CASRAGSSYNSPLHF
TRBD1	TRBJ2-7	few	TRBV5-5	TGTGCCAGCAGCTACAGGGGGGCCACCTACGAGCAGTACTTC	CASSYRGATYEQYF
-	TRBJ1-1	few	TRBV5-5	TGTGCCAGCAGCTTGGGCTCAGGGATGAACACTGAAGCTTTCTTT	CASSLGSGMNTEAFF
-	TRBJ1-2	-	TRBV29-1	TGCAGCGTTGAAGATGTCCCGGGGGGCTACACCTTC	CSVEDVPGGYTF
-	TRBJ2-3	-	TRBV6-4	TGTGCCAGCAGTGAGTCCTCGGTGGCTGGAGCGCAGTATTTT	CASSESSVAGAQYF
TRBD1	TRBJ2-7	few	TRBV7-6	TGTGCCAGCAGCTCGGGGACAGGGGACGAGCAGTACTTC	CASSSGTGDEQYF
-	TRBJ1-1	-	TRBV11-2	TGTGCCAGCAGCTTATTTCGAGGGAACACTGAAGCTTTCTTT	CASSLFRGNTEAFF
TRBD2	TRBJ2-3	-	TRBV19	TGTGCCAGTAAGGAGCGGGGGGGCCCCACAGATACGCAGTATTTT	CASKERGGPTDTQYF
TRBD1	TRBJ2-5	-	TRBV5-1	TGCGCCAGCAGCTTGGCTATGGAGGCCGGTGGCAGGGGGTCTCAAGAGACCCAGTACTTC	CASSLAMEAGGRGSQETQYF
-	TRBJ2-3	-	TRBV19	TGTGCCAGTCGGCCGGGGGGCACAGATACGCAGTATTTT	CASRPGGTDTQYF
-	TRBJ2-1	-	TRBV6-1	TGTGCCAGCAGTGAAACCGGGACACTTAATGAGCAGTTCTTC	CASSETGTLNEQFF
TRBD1	TRBJ2-3	-	TRBV6-4	TGTGCCAGCAGCTTGGGATCAGGGGGAACAGATACGCAGTATTTT	CASSLGSGGTDTQYF
TRBD2	TRBJ2-5	-	TRBV5-1	TGCGCCAGCAGCTTTACAGCGGGGGAAGAGACCCAGTACTTC	CASSFTAGEETQYF
-	TRBJ1-2	-	TRBV7-9	TGTGCCAGCAGCTTACTGGACTCAAACTATGGCTACACCTTC	CASSLLDSNYGYTF
-	TRBJ2-1	-	TRBV29-1	TGCAGCGTTGAAGTCCGGGACTCCGTATATGAGCAGTTCTTC	CSVEVRDSVYEQFF
TRBD1	TRBJ2-7	-	TRBV4-1	TGCGCCAGCAGCCAATGGTCAGGGGGCTACGAGCAGTACTTC	CASSQWSGGYEQYF
-	TRBJ1-5	-	TRBV5-8	TGTGCCAGCAGCTTGCTCGGGGAATTGAGCAATCAGCCCCAGCATTTT	CASSLLGELSNQPQHF
-	TRBJ1-2	-	TRBV6-1	TGTGCCAGCAGGGCAGGACTGGGTGGCTACACCTTC	CASRAGLGGYTF
-	TRBJ1-2	-	TRBV5-1	TGCGCCAGCAGCTTAACGACGTCGGGCTATGGCTACACCTTC	CASSLTTSGYGYTF